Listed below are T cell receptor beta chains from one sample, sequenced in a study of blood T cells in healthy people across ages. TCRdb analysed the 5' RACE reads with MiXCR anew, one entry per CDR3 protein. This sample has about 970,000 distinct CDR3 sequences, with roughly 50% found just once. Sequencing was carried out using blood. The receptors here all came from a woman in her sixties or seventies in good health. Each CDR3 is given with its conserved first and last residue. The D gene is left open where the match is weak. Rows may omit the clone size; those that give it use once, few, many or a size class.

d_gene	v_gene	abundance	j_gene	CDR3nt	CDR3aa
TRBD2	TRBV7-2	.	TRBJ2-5	TGTGCCAGCAGCTGGGGGGGGTGGAAGACCCAGTACTTC	CASSWGGWKTQYF
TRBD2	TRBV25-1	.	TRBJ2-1	TGTGCCAGCAGTGAATTTCTTAGTTGGGGGCGGGAGGGCCCGGACAATGAGCAGTTCTTC	CASSEFLSWGREGPDNEQFF
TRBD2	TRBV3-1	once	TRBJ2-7	TGTGCCAGCAGCCCTGGTACTAGCGGGATATTTTACGAGCAGTACTTC	CASSPGTSGIFYEQYF
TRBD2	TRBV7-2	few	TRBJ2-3	TGTGCCAGCAGCTTATCGTCTAGCGGGGGTCGCAGCACAGATACGCAGTATTTT	CASSLSSSGGRSTDTQYF
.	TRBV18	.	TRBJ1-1	TGTGCCAGCTCACCAGGATCGGCTGAAGCTTTCTTT	CASSPGSAEAFF
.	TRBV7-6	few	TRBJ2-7	TGTGCCAGCAGCTTAATGGCCAGTAGCTCCTACGAGCAGTACTTC	CASSLMASSSYEQYF
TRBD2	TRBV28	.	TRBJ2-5	TGTGCCAGCAGTCGGGGCTTAGCGGGACGAGAGACCCAGTACTTC	CASSRGLAGRETQYF
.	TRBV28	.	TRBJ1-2	TGTGCCAGCGGGTTATCCCGGGACGGGCGCTATGGCTACACCTTC	CASGLSRDGRYGYTF
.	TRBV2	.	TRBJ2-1	TGTGCCAGCGCGAGCGATTACAATGAGCAGTTCTTC	CASASDYNEQFF
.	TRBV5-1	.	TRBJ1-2	TGCGCCAGCAAACCGGGCCCCACCGGGGACTATGGCTACACCTTC	CASKPGPTGDYGYTF
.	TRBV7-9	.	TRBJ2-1	TGTGCCAGCAGCGCGCGCCGGGCCGAGGACAATGAGCAGTTCTTC	CASSARRAEDNEQFF
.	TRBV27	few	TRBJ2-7	TGTGCCAGCAGTTGGGCGGTATCCTACGAGCAGTACTTC	CASSWAVSYEQYF
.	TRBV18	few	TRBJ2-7	TGTGCCAGCTCACCACTCAGAGGATCAACCTACGAGCAGTACTTC	CASSPLRGSTYEQYF
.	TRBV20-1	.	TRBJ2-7	TGCAGTGCTGTACCCACCCGAATCTACGAGCAGTACTTC	CSAVPTRIYEQYF
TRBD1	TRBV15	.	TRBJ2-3	TGTGCCACGGGTCGCAGGGGGACCACAGATACGCAGTATTTT	CATGRRGTTDTQYF